The clone carrying this T cell receptor (beta chain) appeared once. Its target is unknown. The record originates from a study of T cells in Graves' hyperthyroidism and ophthalmopathy. Subjects aged 18 to 65 presented with newly diagnosed hyperthyroidism of less than 2 months' duration. CDR1 SNHLY and CDR2 FYNNEI come from the germline V gene. V was pared by 0 bases and J by 0 bases, with 9 bases between. This CDR3 region has 16 residues. Study results and limitations: Ophthalmopathy was separated from stable hyperthyroidism by a 13 V-J model.

There were TCR beta CDR3 regions amplified from RNA transcripts. TCR CDR3 underwent first-round RT-PCR with the HTBI primer set. MiXCR, applied by TCRdb to the multiplex PCR reads, yields one record per CDR3 protein. The table shows about 290,000 distinct CDR3 sequences, with roughly an eighth occurring only once. The genes are TRBV2 and TRBJ1-3; no definite D call. This TCR was recovered from a woman in her thirties or forties with Graves' hyperthyroidism. Specimen: blood. Here the CDR3 DNA reads TGTGCCAGCAGTGAAGCGCGACCGTTCTCTGGAAACACCATATATTTT. Amino acids: CASSEARPFSGNTIYF.